Sequencing of this TCR beta chain was carried out in a study of beta chain features in type 1 diabetes. Trimming at V came to 8 bases and at J to 2 bases, leaving 5 bases not matched to a gene. Germline V gene lookup returns CDR1 KGHSH and CDR2 LQKENI. The length of the CDR3 is 14 residues. General observations from the study: Type 1 diabetes patients had TCRB CDR3s that were shorter (moderately but significantly so) in all four CD4+ subsets. Across patients, naive, central memory and Treg TCRB repertoires exhibited apparently greater similarity than was observed across healthy donors.

The isolated RNA, all of it, was reverse transcribed, so expressed TCRB transcripts were what got sequenced. Method: immunoSEQ multiplex PCR; TCRdb's copy keeps in-frame clones and lacks some. The table includes about 250,000 clones, 13% to 15% detected once. A few counts support this clone. Its antigen is undetermined. It was via CD45RO/CCR7/CD25/CD127/CD95/CD27 that CD4+ naive, central memory, regulatory and stem cell-like memory cells were sorted. Purity exceeded 98% in all sorted populations. The receptor comes from a middle-aged woman in good health. The rearrangement joins TRBV18 to TRBJ2-1; 8 nucleotides agree with TRBD1. Sequenced input: naive CD4+ T cells from blood. The CDR3 sequence: CASKTGEPYNEQFF. The CDR3 coding sequence is TGTGCCAGCAAGACAGGGGAGCCCTACAATGAGCAGTTCTTC.